A single sample is the source of the 28 T cell receptor beta chains below, sequenced in a study of shared clonotypes between healthy human individuals. TCRdb keeps only in-frame clones here, not all; method: immunoSEQ multiplex PCR. The sample has about 1 million clones, more than 60% seen once. Sequenced sample: memory CD4+ T cells sorted from blood. Subset specified: CD45RA-negative fraction. These receptors all come from a man younger than 30 in good health.

The rearrangement uses TRBV9 and TRBJ2-1, with 7 bases that match TRBD2. Germline CDR1 SGDLS, CDR2 YYNGEE. The CDR3 spans 15 residues. V trimming: 4 bases; J trimming: 3 bases; junction bases outside the gene matches: 7. CDR3 sequence (DNA): TGTGCCAGCAGCAAGGGTCGGACTAGCTACAATGAGCAGTTCTTC. Its protein product is CASSKGRTSYNEQFF.

V gene TRBV5-1 combines with J gene TRBJ2-6; TRBD1 matches at 10 bases. Germline CDR1 SGHRS, CDR2 YFSETQ. This CDR3 spans 18 amino acids. The V and J ends lost 4 bases and 2 bases, in that order; junction bases with no gene match: 9. CDR3 in DNA: TGCGCCAGCAGCCCCTACCCCGGACAGGGGGCTGGGGCCAACGTCCTGACTTTC. It translates to CASSPYPGQGAGANVLTF.

The V and J genes are TRBV10-1 and TRBJ2-7, with 7 bases aligning to TRBD1. This CDR3 comprises 15 residues. Germline lookup yields CDR1 WNHNN and CDR2 SYGVQD (reference sequence). J was trimmed by 2 bases and V by 6 bases; bases with no gene match: 10. Here the CDR3 reads CASSFRDRPPYEQYF. Here the CDR3 DNA reads TGCGCCAGCAGCTTCCGGGACAGACCCCCCTACGAGCAGTACTTC.

The V call is TRBV12-5, the J call TRBJ1-2; perhaps TRBD1 as D (5 bases). Germline lookup yields CDR1 LGHNT and CDR2 FRNRAP. The CDR3 consists of 16 residues. Trimming removed 0 bases at V and 2 bases at J, with 13 bases between. The CDR3 DNA follows: TGTGCTAGTGGTTTGGTATTGGCAGGGCGGAACTATGGCTACACCTTC. Its protein product is CASGLVLAGRNYGYTF.

This rearrangement joins TRBV28 to TRBJ2-5; D not certain. Germline V gene data show CDR1 as MDHEN and CDR2 as SYDVKM. The CDR3 runs to 12 residues. Trimming stripped 6 bases from V and 5 bases from J, with 10 bases between. The CDR3 region is CASSQLLETQYF. The CDR3 DNA reads TGTGCCAGCAGCCAACTCCTCGAGACCCAGTACTTC.

The chain employs TRBV6-1 and TRBJ2-7; the match to TRBD2 covers 11 bases. Germline V gene lookup returns CDR1 MNHNS and CDR2 SASEGT. The CDR3 covers 16 residues. Losses at the gene ends were 4 bases for V and 1 base for J; bases not matched to a gene: 6. CDR3 sequence reads: CASSVRLAGLSYEQYF. CDR3 sequence (DNA): TGTGCCAGCAGTGTTCGACTAGCGGGGCTATCCTACGAGCAGTACTTC.

The chain has TRBV7-9 and TRBJ2-3; D gene ambiguous. CDR3 length equals 12 residues. In germline, CDR1 is SEHNR, CDR2 FQNEAQ (reference sequence). Trimming pared 0 bases from V and 5 bases from J, leaving 3 bases between. The CDR3 DNA reads TGTGCCAGCAGCTTAGCCCTAGATACGCAGTATTTT. It codes for CASSLALDTQYF.

The chain uses TRBV18 and TRBJ1-1; D is unclear. The CDR3 length is 12 residues. The V gene lost 3 bases and the J gene lost 10 bases, with 12 bases spanning the gap. The germline gives CDR1 KGHSH, CDR2 LQKENI. CDR3: CASSPLNTGAFF. DNA of the CDR3: TGTGCCAGCTCACCGCTGAACACGGGAGCTTTCTTT.

The V gene is TRBV19, the J gene TRBJ1-1, with D unresolved. The CDR3 length is 14 residues. The ends were cut back, 6 bases at V and 5 bases at J, with 16 bases in the middle. Germline V CDR1 and CDR2: LNHDA, SQIVND (reference sequence). CDR3: CASRLTGFRTEAFF. As DNA, the CDR3 is TGTGCCAGTAGATTAACGGGCTTTCGGACTGAAGCTTTCTTT. The entire variable domain, with the rest obtained from reference TRBV19 and TRBJ1-1, is as follows: DGGITQSPKYLFRKEGQNVTLSCEQNLNHDAMYWYRQDPGQGLRLIYYSQIVNDFQKGDIAEGYSVSREKKESFPLTVTSAQKNPTAFYLCASRLTGFRTEAFFGQGTRLTVV.

This chain uses TRBV10-2 with TRBJ2-1, with 13 bases aligning to TRBD2. The CDR3 consists of 16 residues. Trimming took 1 base from V and 7 from J; bases not matched to a gene: 4. Germline V gives CDR1 WSHSY, CDR2 SAAADI. DNA of the CDR3: TGCGCCAGCAGTGAGTTGGGGACTAGCGGGGCTAATGAGCAGTTCTTC. It encodes CASSELGTSGANEQFF.

The chain combines TRBV7-8 with TRBJ2-1, with 7 bases that match TRBD2. V shed 6 bases and J 1 base; nucleotides not matched to a gene: 3. Looked up from germline, CDR1 is SGHVS and CDR2 is FQNEAQ. This CDR3 has 14 residues. The CDR3 DNA follows: TGTGCCAGCAGTCTAGCGGAGTCCTACAATGAGCAGTTCTTC. Amino acid sequence: CASSLAESYNEQFF. Full variable domain (missing parts from reference TRBV7-8 and TRBJ2-1): GAGVSQSPRYKVAKRGQDVALRCDPISGHVSLFWYQQALGQGPEFLTYFQNEAQLDKSGLPSDRFFAERPEGSVSTLKIQRTQQEDSAVYLCASSLAESYNEQFFGPGTRLTVL.

CDR3 coding DNA: TGTGCCAGCGTAGAGGTCTCTGGGGCCAACGTCCTGACTTTC. This gives the protein CASVEVSGANVLTF. This rearrangement joins TRBV6-1 to TRBJ2-6; D remains unclear. The germline CDR1 and CDR2 sequences are MNHNS and SASEGT. This CDR3 spans 14 amino acids. V lost 8 bases to trimming and J lost 0 bases, with 8 bases between them.

V and J are TRBV6-5 and TRBJ2-3; possible D gene TRBD2, 5 bases. Germline CDR1 MNHEY, CDR2 SVGAGI. Trimming stripped 7 bases from V and 7 bases from J, with 18 bases between. This CDR3 comprises 14 residues. The CDR3 loop reads CASTRRGSVYTQYF. CDR3 bases: TGTGCCAGCACGCGACGGGGAAGCGTTTATACGCAGTATTTT.

This chain uses TRBV11-2 with TRBJ2-7; TRBD1 agrees at 9 bases. V was clipped by 8 bases and J by 2 bases; unmatched bases: 4. Germline V gives CDR1 SGHAT, CDR2 FQNNGV. The CDR3 runs 13 residues. CDR3 coding DNA: TGTGCCAGCGGGGGACAGGGCCCCTACGAGCAGTACTTC. It codes for CASGGQGPYEQYF.

This clone was detected a few times. Other DNA sequences in the same sample also yield this CDR3. J is TRBJ1-1 and V is TRBV20-1; D is ambiguous. The V gene lost 1 base and the J gene lost 4 bases, with 4 bases spanning the gap. The germline V gene has CDR1 DFQATT and CDR2 SNEGSKA (reference sequence). This CDR3 is 11 amino acids long. The CDR3 sequence: CSARGGTEAFF. CDR3 DNA: TGCAGTGCTAGAGGGGGCACTGAAGCTTTCTTT.

The V gene is TRBV6-5, the J gene TRBJ1-2; the D gene is possibly TRBD1 (6 bases). The CDR3 length is 13 residues. Trimming pared 5 bases from V and 4 bases from J, leaving 11 bases between. Germline lookup yields CDR1 MNHEY and CDR2 SVGAGI. CDR3 coding DNA: TGTGCCAGCAGTACCTCGGACAGCTATGGCTACACCTTC. Translating it yields CASSTSDSYGYTF.

The chain joins TRBV9 to TRBJ1-2, with D maybe TRBD1 (5 bases). CDR3 length equals 14 residues. Germline V gene lookup returns CDR1 SGDLS and CDR2 YYNGEE. Trimming shortened V by 0 bases and J by 3 bases, and 9 bases separated the two germline ends. The CDR3 DNA is TGTGCCAGCAGCGTAGACGCAGGGCACTATGGCTACACCTTC. It specifies CASSVDAGHYGYTF.

This clone appeared a single time. This sequence joins TRBV30 and TRBJ2-2, with TRBD2 matching over 11 bases. V shed 3 bases and J 4 bases; nucleotides not matched to a gene: 13. Germline lookup yields CDR1 GTSNPN and CDR2 SVGIG (reference sequence). This CDR3 region has 18 residues. The CDR3 loop is CAWSRTVLAGGGTGELFF. In DNA, the CDR3 is TGTGCCTGGAGCAGGACGGTGCTAGCGGGGGGCGGCACCGGGGAGCTGTTTTTT.

This clone appeared a few times. The sample holds other DNA sequences that translate to the same CDR3. The chain combines TRBV5-4 with TRBJ2-3; 15 bases are shared with TRBD2. The germline V gene has CDR1 SGHNT and CDR2 YYREEE (reference sequence). The CDR3 has 19 amino acids. Trimming cost V 4 bases and J 1 base; bases outside gene matches: 10. CDR3 nucleotide sequence: TGTGCCAGCAGCCCGGGACTAGCGGGAGGACCAGGAGGCACAGATACGCAGTATTTT. Protein: CASSPGLAGGPGGTDTQYF. Drawing the rest from reference TRBV5-4 and TRBJ2-3, the complete variable domain is ETGVTQSPTHLIKTRGQQVTLRCSSQSGHNTVSWYQQALGQGPQFIFQYYREEENGRGNFPPRFSGLQFPNYSSELNVNALELDDSALYLCASSPGLAGGPGGTDTQYFGPGTRLTVL.

The V gene is TRBV7-3, the J gene TRBJ2-6; tentatively, D is TRBD1 (6 bases). This CDR3 is built from 15 residues. CDR1 is SGHTA and CDR2 is FQGTGA in the germline V gene. V gave up 4 bases and J gave up 0 bases, with 7 bases separating them. The CDR3 DNA reads as TGTGCCAGCAGCTCAGGGGTCTCTGGGGCCAACGTCCTGACTTTC. Its protein is CASSSGVSGANVLTF.

The chain has TRBV27 and TRBJ2-7; D is perhaps TRBD2 (6 bases). Germline V gene lookup returns CDR1 MNHEY and CDR2 SMNVEV (reference sequence). Trimming removed 5 bases at V and 5 bases at J, with 16 bases between. The CDR3 totals 14 residues. The CDR3 DNA follows: TGTGCCAGCAGTGTACCGGGACTCGGGGACGAGCAGTACTTC. Its translation is CASSVPGLGDEQYF.

This clone was counted once. The chain employs TRBV6-1 and TRBJ2-7; 8 positions match TRBD2. J gave up 6 bases and V 4 bases, and 11 bases lay outside the gene matches. Germline V gene lookup returns CDR1 MNHNS and CDR2 SASEGT. The CDR3 runs 15 residues. The CDR3 protein is CASSGVGRARAEQYF. The CDR3 coding sequence is TGTGCCAGCAGTGGGGTCGGGAGGGCCCGGGCCGAGCAGTACTTC.

Turning to this clone: This specimen includes other DNA sequences encoding the same CDR3. The rearrangement joins TRBV5-1 to TRBJ2-7; tentatively, D is TRBD1 (6 bases). V shed 0 bases and J shed 2 bases, with 9 bases lying between them. Germline V gene lookup returns CDR1 SGHRS and CDR2 YFSETQ. This CDR3 comprises 14 residues. The CDR3 spells CASSLGTATYEQYF. In nucleotides, the CDR3 is TGCGCCAGCAGCTTGGGGACAGCGACCTACGAGCAGTACTTC.

The rearrangement joins TRBV9 to TRBJ1-1, with 7 positions matching TRBD1. The CDR3 extends over 16 amino acids. Trimming cost V 0 bases and J 0 bases; bases outside gene matches: 5. Germline V gene data show CDR1 as SGDLS and CDR2 as YYNGEE. CDR3 coding DNA: TGTGCCAGCAGCGTAGGAGGGGACAGATTGAACACTGAAGCTTTCTTT. This encodes CASSVGGDRLNTEAFF.

This clone was seen a handful of times. The genes are TRBV6-1 and TRBJ2-6; 7 bases match TRBD2. The CDR3 length is 17 residues. Trimming at V came to 7 bases and at J to 0 bases, leaving 9 bases not matched to a gene. CDR1 is MNHNS, CDR2 SASEGT, per germline. The CDR3 loop is CASTEAGQFSGANVLTF. The DNA of the CDR3 is TGTGCCAGCACCGAAGCGGGGCAGTTCTCTGGGGCCAACGTCCTGACTTTC.

The gene calls are TRBV14 and TRBJ1-5; D possibly corresponds to TRBD1 (5 bases). This CDR3 contains 15 residues. Germline V gives CDR1 SGHDN, CDR2 FVKESK. V was pared by 3 bases and J by 1 base, with 10 bases between. The CDR3 DNA reads TGTGCCAGCAGCCAGGAGACAGAGAGCAATCAGCCCCAGCATTTT. This encodes CASSQETESNQPQHF.

This clone was seen a handful of times. The rearrangement joins TRBV6-5 to TRBJ1-1; D gene ambiguous. CDR1 MNHEY and CDR2 SVGAGI come from the germline V gene. The CDR3 sequence is 12 residues long. V lost 4 bases to trimming and J lost 6 bases, with 9 bases between them. Written as DNA, the CDR3 is TGTGCCAGCAGTTCAGACACAGCTGAAGCTTTCTTT. Amino acids: CASSSDTAEAFF.

This chain uses TRBV5-1 with TRBJ1-2, with D tentatively TRBD1 (6 bases). The germline V gene has CDR1 SGHRS and CDR2 YFSETQ. Trimming shortened V by 6 bases and J by 1 base, and 13 bases separated the two germline ends. The CDR3 has 14 residues. Here the CDR3 reads CASTAGDGNYGYTF. The DNA for the CDR3 is TGCGCCAGCACGGCAGGGGATGGTAACTATGGCTACACCTTC.